The 21 T cell receptor beta chains in this list originate from one sample, sequenced in a study of siplizumab effects on memory and regulatory T cells. TCRdb's copy holds only in-frame clones and misses some; the assay was immunoSEQ multiplex PCR. This table holds some 80,000 clones, more than 85% found once. The source material was CD8+ T cells sorted from blood. Receptor source: a human donor in good health.

This chain links TRBV29-1 with TRBJ2-7; 10 nucleotides align to TRBD2. The CDR3 is 14 residues long. From germline, CDR1 is SQVTM and CDR2 ANQGSEA. Losses at the gene ends were 4 bases for V and 6 bases for J; bases not matched to a gene: 9. CDR3 coding DNA: TGCAGCGTTGTTGGTGGAGCGGGAGGGGGCGAGCAGTACTTC. It codes for CSVVGGAGGGEQYF.

The CDR3 is CASSLPSGASTDTQYF. In nucleotides, the CDR3 is TGTGCCAGCAGCTTACCCAGCGGGGCTAGCACAGATACGCAGTATTTT. The chain has TRBV7-9 and TRBJ2-3; 7 bases are a match to TRBD2. Germline CDR1 SEHNR, CDR2 FQNEAQ (reference sequence). This CDR3 has 16 residues. J was trimmed by 0 bases and V by 2 bases; bases with no gene match: 5.

The gene calls are TRBV7-9 and TRBJ2-5; no definite D call. The germline gives CDR1 SEHNR, CDR2 FQNEAQ (reference sequence). Trimming removed 8 bases from V and 5 bases from J, with 9 bases in between. This CDR3 has 11 residues. CDR3 residues: CASAPSETQYF. The CDR3 DNA follows: TGTGCCAGCGCCCCGTCTGAGACCCAGTACTTC.

The chain uses TRBV4-1 and TRBJ2-1; 8 bases match TRBD1. Germline lookup yields CDR1 MGHRA and CDR2 YSYEKL. This CDR3 contains 12 residues. With 4 bases clipped from V and 9 bases from J, the junction kept 2 bases outside the gene matches. The CDR3 here is CASSPDRVEQFF. The CDR3 region has the DNA TGCGCCAGCAGCCCGGACAGGGTTGAGCAGTTCTTC.

The V and J genes are TRBV19 and TRBJ1-5, with 7 positions matching TRBD1. Germline V CDR1 and CDR2: LNHDA, SQIVND (reference sequence). The trim removed 4 bases at V and 7 bases at J, leaving 7 bases unmatched. CDR3 size: 14 residues. The CDR3 loop is CASSKGTDRQPQHF. The CDR3 DNA follows: TGTGCCAGTAGTAAAGGGACAGACAGGCAGCCCCAGCATTTT.

This chain joins TRBV7-6 and TRBJ2-2; a weak D match, TRBD1 (6 bases). Germline V gene data show CDR1 as SGHVS and CDR2 as FNYEAQ. The germline V and J ends were trimmed by 5 bases and 3 bases, with 13 bases remaining between them. The CDR3 runs 15 residues. The CDR3 is CASSATGTHTGELFF. The CDR3 region has the DNA TGTGCCAGCAGCGCCACAGGGACCCACACCGGGGAGCTGTTTTTT.

The V gene is TRBV18, the J gene TRBJ2-1; 14 bases match TRBD2. The junction had 5 bases not matched to a gene; V was cut back by 3 bases and J by 10 bases. CDR1 is KGHSH, CDR2 LQKENI, per germline. The CDR3 runs to 15 residues. The CDR3 region is CASSPRLAGGREQFF. In nucleotides, the CDR3 is TGTGCCAGCTCACCGCGACTAGCGGGAGGGAGAGAGCAGTTCTTC.

This rearrangement joins TRBV9 to TRBJ2-3; perhaps TRBD1 as D (5 bases). The CDR3 is made up of 15 amino acids. Germline loops: CDR1 SGDLS, CDR2 YYNGEE. V shed 1 base and J shed 2 bases, with 11 bases lying between them. The CDR3 DNA sequence: TGTGCCAGCAGCGTACAGGGCGGTAACACAGATACGCAGTATTTT. Translated: CASSVQGGNTDTQYF.

V gene TRBV30 combines with J gene TRBJ2-1; D is undetermined. Germline V gene data show CDR1 as GTSNPN and CDR2 as SVGIG (reference sequence). Trimming cost V 4 bases and J 4 bases, with 11 bases left between them. The CDR3 extends over 13 amino acids. The CDR3 spells CAWKNRQYNEQFF. The CDR3 coding sequence is TGTGCCTGGAAGAATAGACAATACAATGAGCAGTTCTTC.

The chain carries TRBV11-2 and TRBJ1-1, with TRBD1 as a possible D gene (6 bases). CDR1 is SGHAT and CDR2 is FQNNGV in the germline V gene. Trimming stripped 4 bases from V and 6 bases from J, with 18 bases between. The CDR3 is made up of 15 amino acids. In nucleotides, the CDR3 is TGTGCCAGCAGCTGGATACAGGGCGGTGAGTCTGAAGCTTTCTTT. Its protein product is CASSWIQGGESEAFF. The full variable domain, completed using reference TRBV11-2 and TRBJ1-1, is EAGVAQSPRYKIIEKRQSVAFWCNPISGHATLYWYQQILGQGPKLLIQFQNNGVVDDSQLPKDRFSAERLKGVDSTLKIQPAKLEDSAVYLCASSWIQGGESEAFFGQGTRLTVV.

The V gene is TRBV27, the J gene TRBJ2-3, with TRBD2 matching 7 bases. Trimming took 4 bases from V and 4 from J; bases not matched to a gene: 11. Germline assignment: CDR1 MNHEY and CDR2 SMNVEV (reference sequence). This CDR3 has 16 amino acids. For the CDR3, the DNA is TGTGCCAGCAGTTGGGGGACTACTCTAGGGGCAGATACGCAGTATTTT. Translation gives CASSWGTTLGADTQYF.

The V call is TRBV2, the J call TRBJ2-2; D remains ambiguous. Trimming pared 2 bases from V and 3 bases from J, leaving 10 bases between. This CDR3 comprises 15 residues. Germline values: CDR1 SNHLY, CDR2 FYNNEI. CDR3 nucleotide sequence: TGTGCCAGCAGTGAATTTGGAGCAGACACCGGGGAGCTGTTTTTT. Translating gives CASSEFGADTGELFF. The entire variable domain, with the rest obtained from reference TRBV2 and TRBJ2-2, is as follows: EPEVTQTPSHQVTQMGQEVILRCVPISNHLYFYWYRQILGQKVEFLVSFYNNEISEKSEIFDDQFSVERPDGSNFTLKIRSTKLEDSAMYFCASSEFGADTGELFFGEGSRLTVL.

The V and J genes are TRBV7-3 and TRBJ1-1; the D is unclear. Germline V CDR1 and CDR2: SGHTA, FQGTGA. The CDR3 runs 13 residues. Trimming took 5 bases from V and 0 from J, leaving 7 bases between them. CDR3 loop: CASSGGMNTEAFF. CDR3 nucleotide sequence: TGTGCCAGCAGCGGAGGGATGAACACTGAAGCTTTCTTT.

The rearrangement joins TRBV5-6 to TRBJ2-7; D ambiguous. V was cut by 4 bases and J by 3 bases, with 8 bases left in between. The CDR3 runs to 12 residues. The germline gives CDR1 SGHDT, CDR2 YYEEEE. The CDR3 DNA reads as TGTGCCAGCAGCCAAGAAATCTACGAGCAGTACTTC. Its translation: CASSQEIYEQYF.

This chain connects TRBV7-9 to TRBJ2-7, with D unresolved. The length of the CDR3 is 14 residues. Trimming pared 1 base from V and 3 bases from J, leaving 10 bases between. Germline V gene lookup returns CDR1 SEHNR and CDR2 FQNEAQ (reference sequence). CDR3 loop: CASSLGGAYYEQYF. The CDR3 DNA reads TGTGCCAGCAGCTTAGGTGGAGCATACTACGAGCAGTACTTC.

The chain carries TRBV11-3 and TRBJ2-1; D possibly uses TRBD1 or TRBD2 (5 bases each). This CDR3 is built from 15 residues. Trimming took off 3 bases at V and 2 bases at J, with 11 bases between the two ends. Germline CDR1 reads SGHNT; CDR2 reads YENEEA. CDR3 nucleotide sequence: TGTGCCAGCAGCTTGATCGGGGCCCCCTACAATGAGCAGTTCTTC. Its protein is CASSLIGAPYNEQFF. Complete variable domain (other parts from reference TRBV11-3 and TRBJ2-1): EAGVVQSPRYKIIEKKQPVAFWCNPISGHNTLYWYLQNLGQGPELLIRYENEEAVDDSQLPKDRFSAERLKGVDSTLKIQPAELGDSAVYLCASSLIGAPYNEQFFGPGTRLTVL.

The chain uses TRBV15 and TRBJ2-1; 7 nucleotides agree with TRBD2. This CDR3 is 16 amino acids long. The V gene's germline CDR1 is LNHNV and CDR2 YYDKDF (reference sequence). Trimming cost V 0 bases and J 4 bases; bases outside gene matches: 6. Here the CDR3 DNA reads TGTGCCACCAGCAGAGACGACCGGGACTATTACAATGAGCAGTTCTTC. It yields the protein CATSRDDRDYYNEQFF.

The chain recombines TRBV27 with TRBJ2-1; 8 bases align to TRBD2. Germline V lookup: CDR1 MNHEY, CDR2 SMNVEV (reference sequence). CDR3 length equals 19 residues. With 6 bases clipped from V and 0 bases from J, the junction kept 16 bases outside the gene matches. CDR3 in amino acids: CASSNYRGGGVSSYNEQFF. The CDR3 nucleotides are TGTGCCAGCAGCAATTATCGGGGGGGCGGGGTGAGCTCCTACAATGAGCAGTTCTTC.

The chain couples TRBV12-2 to TRBJ1-4. TRBV12-2 is tagged as a pseudogene. The length of the CDR3 is 16 residues. As DNA, the CDR3 is TGTGCAAGTCGCTCGGCAAAGGACGGCCTTAATGAAAAACTGTTTTTT. Its protein is CASRSAKDGLNEKLFF.

This clone has just one count. This chain connects TRBV4-1 to TRBJ1-1, with TRBD1 identical over 12 bases. The trim removed 4 bases at V and 1 base at J, leaving 7 bases unmatched. The CDR3 loop spans 17 amino acids. Germline values: CDR1 MGHRA, CDR2 YSYEKL. The CDR3 nucleotides are TGCGCCAGCAGCCGAGAAGGGGGACAGGGGGCGAACACTGAAGCTTTCTTT. Translated: CASSREGGQGANTEAFF.

The chain uses TRBV19 and TRBJ2-3; TRBD2 matches 8 bases. Germline V gives CDR1 LNHDA, CDR2 SQIVND (reference sequence). CDR3 size: 16 residues. After removal of 4 bases from V and 1 base from J, the junction contained 7 bases not matched to a gene. The CDR3 DNA sequence: TGTGCCAGTAGTAGCGGCGGGAGGACTCGCACAGATACGCAGTATTTT. Its protein product is CASSSGGRTRTDTQYF.